A selection of T cell receptor beta chains follows, all from one sample in a study of regulatory T cells in long-lasting Graves disease. MiXCR, run by TCRdb on the multiplex PCR reads, gives a single entry per CDR3 protein. The sample lists hundreds of thousands of distinct CDR3 sequences; 21% were seen once. This specimen was peripheral blood mononuclear cells (PBMCs), taken when the disease was refractory, from a patient treated with antithyroid drugs. The receptors were gathered from a female donor with Graves disease. CDR3s leave out the opening cysteine and the closing phenylalanine or tryptophan.

j_gene	v_gene	CDR3aa
TRBJ2-3	TRBV28	ASSVNRGLIEDTQY
TRBJ2-2	TRBV3-1	ASSQVRVPELF
TRBJ2-3	TRBV28	ASSSGQGGDTQY
TRBJ2-5	TRBV5-1	ASRSQGPQETQY
TRBJ1-5	TRBV4-1	ASSQELKGWNQPQH
TRBJ2-7	TRBV15	ATSRGEGLAAYEQY
TRBJ2-6	TRBV4-1	ASSQSAGQVFSGANVLT
TRBJ2-7	TRBV27	ASSSTLTGGDEQY
TRBJ2-7	TRBV7-9	ASSLSRGEDEQY
TRBJ2-7	TRBV29-1	SVKSPYEQY